What follows is one TCR beta chain and its context. Antigen unknown. Noted time point: pre-sensitization, week 0. Treatment in this sample: therapeutic diphenylcyclopropenone sensitization with weekly scalp DPC. This sample was taken from a study of human T cells and chemical hapten exposure. Turning to the study itself: Throughout the roughly 25-week study, diphenylcyclopropenone was applied weekly to the patients' scalps.

TCRdb reprocessed the RACE reads with MiXCR, giving one entry per CDR3 protein. Of fewer than 300,000 distinct CDR3 sequences in the sample, about 8.1% were seen once. Study conclusions and caveats: Expanded TCRs produced significantly more large CDR3 similarity clusters than controls did.

The CDR3 runs 13 residues. V was clipped by 2 bases and J by 8 bases, with 12 bases between them. The sequencing here drew on whole blood, taken in connection with sensitization to the hapten diphenylcyclopropenone (DPC). The gene calls are TRBV12-3 or TRBV12-4 and TRBJ1-2; D perhaps matches TRBD1 (6 bases). The origin of this receptor is a woman in her thirties or forties with alopecia areata. Some clones in this sample may be carry-over from other donors' samples. The DNA of the CDR3 is TGTGCCAGCAGTTTACAGGGGAGAGGAGGCTACACCTTC. It is translated as CASSLQGRGGYTF.